This TCR beta chain was captured in a study of blood T cell repertoires in COVID-19. Study as a whole: From the United States, Italy and Spain came samples of acute and convalescent COVID-19. PBMCs, B-cell-depleted T cells, or T cells provided the cDNA or gDNA that made up the material.

Trimming cost V 4 bases and J 5 bases, with 19 bases left between them. CDR1 is SGHRS and CDR2 is YFSETQ in the germline V gene. The CDR3 has 16 residues. Measured with immunoSEQ multiplex PCR; TCRdb has only the in-frame clones, and not every one. Here the sample spans fewer than 200,000 clones, roughly 85% being singletons. The source material was peripheral blood. The receptor was derived from a woman aged 60-75 years with COVID-19, enrolled during active disease. The V call is TRBV5-1, the J call TRBJ2-1, with D tentatively TRBD1 (5 bases). CDR3 loop: CASSPGKTAPNNEQFF. As DNA, the CDR3 is TGCGCCAGCAGCCCAGGGAAGACGGCTCCTAACAATGAGCAGTTCTTC.